Below, 25 T cell receptor beta chains from the same sample are listed, as sequenced in a study of post-analysis software for immune sequencing data. Whole-study results and caveats: There were about five TRBV segments more frequent in patients than controls, and TRBV5-6, TRBV5-1 and TRBV20-1 were among them.

These receptors' targets are unknown. Presence of unique molecular identifiers characterized the TCR beta cDNA libraries. TCRdb reanalysed the PCR reads using MiXCR and keeps one entry per CDR3 protein. The sample includes roughly 870,000 distinct CDR3 sequences, approximately 50% of them seen just once. Sequenced material: blood. Source of these receptors: a girl aged 10 to 17 with multiple sclerosis.

V is TRBV29-1 and J is TRBJ1-1; 8 nucleotides match TRBD1. After removal of 7 bases from V and 4 bases from J, the junction contained 2 bases not matched to a gene. The CDR3 sequence is 11 residues long. In germline, CDR1 is SQVTM, CDR2 ANQGSEA. For the CDR3, the DNA is TGCAGCGCGGGACAGGTCACTGAAGCTTTCTTT. This sequence encodes CSAGQVTEAFF.

This clonotype appeared once. The V call is TRBV5-1, the J call TRBJ2-1; the match to TRBD1 covers 9 bases. There are 14 residues in the CDR3. The V gene end was trimmed by 4 bases and the J gene end by 6 bases; junction bases not matched to a gene: 5. CDR1 and CDR2 (germline): SGHRS, YFSETQ. The DNA of the CDR3 is TGCGCCAGCAGCCCTCAGACAGGGGGCAATGAGCAGTTCTTC. This encodes CASSPQTGGNEQFF.

This clonotype was seen more than once but under ten times. The V and J genes are TRBV12-3 or TRBV12-4 and TRBJ2-1, with 10 bases identical to TRBD2. The CDR3 contains 15 residues. After removal of 1 base from V and 8 bases from J, the junction contained 5 bases not matched to a gene. The CDR3 loop is CASSLVASGRDEQFF. CDR3 nucleotides: TGTGCCAGCAGTTTAGTGGCTAGCGGGAGAGATGAGCAGTTCTTC.

This clonotype has just a few counts. V and J are TRBV20-1 and TRBJ2-5; D not resolved. Per germline, CDR1 DFQATT and CDR2 SNEGSKA (reference sequence). The CDR3 is 12 residues long. V lost 8 bases and J lost 1, with 11 bases in between. The CDR3 DNA is TGCAGTTCCCCAGACTTCCAAGAGACCCAGTACTTC. Translating it yields CSSPDFQETQYF.

The chain combines TRBV20-1 with TRBJ2-3, with 9 nucleotides matching TRBD2. The CDR3 covers 13 residues. The V gene's germline CDR1 is DFQATT and CDR2 SNEGSKA (reference sequence). Trimming removed 5 bases from V and 1 base from J; junction bases left unmatched: 1. CDR3 nucleotide sequence: TGCAGTGCTGCGGGGGGGGGCACAGATACGCAGTATTTT. This gives the protein CSAAGGGTDTQYF.

Only a few counts were recorded for this clonotype. The chain is built from TRBV5-1 and TRBJ2-2, with D possibly TRBD1 on 6 matching bases. CDR1 and CDR2 from the germline V gene are SGHRS and YFSETQ. This CDR3 is 15 amino acids long. V lost 3 bases and J 1 base, leaving 10 bases between the germline ends. The DNA for the CDR3 is TGCGCCAGCAGCTACCGGGACATGAACACCGGGGAGCTGTTTTTT. Its translation: CASSYRDMNTGELFF.

The chain joins TRBV12-3 or TRBV12-4 to TRBJ2-5; 9 nucleotides line up with TRBD2. The ends lost 7 bases at V and 0 bases at J; junction bases unmatched: 6. CDR3 length: 15 amino acids. CDR3 nucleotide sequence: TGTGCCAGCACCCTTTCTAGCGGGAACCAAGAGACCCAGTACTTC. Translated, it gives CASTLSSGNQETQYF.

V and J are TRBV15 and TRBJ1-1; D unclear. The germline gives CDR1 LNHNV, CDR2 YYDKDF (reference sequence). This CDR3 comprises 17 residues. The V end lost 4 bases, the J end lost 5 bases, and 23 bases lay between the germline ends. The CDR3, as DNA: TGTGCCACCAGCAATGGGAGGTGGGTCTTTTCTGAGACTGAAGCTTTCTTT. This encodes CATSNGRWVFSETEAFF.

The V call is TRBV27, the J call TRBJ1-1; 7 bases are a match to TRBD1. The germline V gene has CDR1 MNHEY and CDR2 SMNVEV (reference sequence). The CDR3 is 13 residues long. V shed 11 bases and J 0 bases; nucleotides not matched to a gene: 6. This CDR3 is CASGGAMNTEAFF. The CDR3 DNA reads as TGTGCCTCAGGGGGGGCTATGAACACTGAAGCTTTCTTT.

This clonotype is a singleton in its sample. The germline gene is not matched at one end of the junction; a read error may be the cause. The genes are TRBV7-3 and TRBJ2-3, with 10 bases aligning to TRBD2. CDR3 length: 15 amino acids. Germline lookup yields CDR1 SGHTA and CDR2 FQGTGA. The CDR3 DNA reads TGTGCCTGCAGCTACACTAGCGGGGGCACAGATACGCAGTATTTT. Protein sequence: CACSYTSGGTDTQYF. The whole variable domain, remainder taken from reference TRBV7-3 and TRBJ2-3, is GAGVSQTPSNKVTEKGKYVELRCDPISGHTALYWYRQSLGQGPEFLIYFQGTGAADDSGLPNDRFFAVRPEGSVSTLKIQRTERGDSAVYLCACSYTSGGTDTQYFGPGTRLTVL.

Only a few counts were recorded for this clonotype. The chain uses TRBV29-1 and TRBJ1-2, with TRBD1 matching 9 bases. Germline trimming cut 6 bases from V and 8 bases from J; bases unmatched to any gene: 7. Germline V lookup: CDR1 SQVTM, CDR2 ANQGSEA. The CDR3 sequence is 12 residues long. CDR3 protein: CSVGQGLIGYTF. The CDR3 coding sequence is TGCAGCGTGGGACAGGGACTCATAGGCTACACCTTC. The full variable domain, its missing parts supplied by reference TRBV29-1 and TRBJ1-2, is SAVISQKPSRDICQRGTSLTIQCQVDSQVTMMFWYRQQPGQSLTLIATANQGSEATYESGFVIDKFPISRPNLTFSTLTVSNMSPEDSSIYLCSVGQGLIGYTFGSGTRLTVV.

The chain links TRBV5-1 to TRBJ2-1; 10 nucleotides line up with TRBD1. Germline lookup yields CDR1 SGHRS and CDR2 YFSETQ. This CDR3 has 18 residues. Trimming removed 2 bases from V and 9 bases from J; junction bases left unmatched: 17. CDR3 DNA sequence: TGCGCCAGCAGCTTAAGACCCACCGACAGGGGGCGCACGGGTGAGCAGTTCTTC. This gives the protein CASSLRPTDRGRTGEQFF.

V is TRBV21-1 and J is TRBJ2-3; the D call in the table, TRBD1, was not verified against the DNA. TRBV21-1 is assigned pseudogene status. The CDR3 loop spans 19 amino acids. The CDR3 here is CASSNGSGGRHSSTDTQYF. The CDR3 nucleotides read TGTGCCAGCAGCAACGGGAGCGGGGGGCGGCACTCTAGCACAGATACGCAGTATTTT.

The chain employs TRBV7-9 and TRBJ2-6; possibly TRBD1 or TRBD2 for D (5 bases each). V lost 1 base and J lost 2, with 18 bases in between. CDR1 and CDR2 (germline): SEHNR, FQNEAQ (reference sequence). The CDR3 runs to 19 residues. CDR3 region: CASSLGMGRTLAGANVLTF. As DNA, the CDR3 is TGTGCCAGCAGCTTAGGTATGGGACGGACCCTTGCTGGGGCCAACGTCCTGACTTTC.

The V call is TRBV10-3, the J call TRBJ2-6, with D unclear. CDR1 is ENHRY and CDR2 is SYGVKD in the germline V gene. Trimming stripped 9 bases from V and 2 bases from J, with 11 bases between. The CDR3 spans 14 residues. The DNA for the CDR3 is TGTGCCATGAGAAGGGATACTGGGGCCAACGTCCTGACTTTC. Translation: CAMRRDTGANVLTF.

The chain combines TRBV12-3 or TRBV12-4 with TRBJ2-7; 9 bases align to TRBD2. Unmatched junction bases numbered 11, after V lost 5 bases and J lost 3 bases. This CDR3 region has 16 residues. CDR3 amino acids: CASSTNLAGEYYEQYF. CDR3 DNA sequence: TGTGCCAGCAGTACCAATTTAGCGGGAGAATACTACGAGCAGTACTTC.

This clonotype was seen only a few times. The chain is built from TRBV10-3 and TRBJ2-7; the D gene is possibly TRBD1 (6 bases). The CDR3 runs 14 residues. From germline, CDR1 is ENHRY and CDR2 SYGVKD. The V end was cut by 6 bases, the J end by 0 bases, with 12 bases between. The CDR3, as DNA: TGTGCCATCAGGGACAGAGTCCTCTCCTACGAGCAGTACTTC. Its translation is CAIRDRVLSYEQYF.

This clonotype was seen only once. This rearrangement joins TRBV29-1 to TRBJ2-3; 7 bases fit TRBD2. V was pared by 5 bases and J by 4 bases, with 6 bases of the junction left unmatched. Germline V gene sequence: CDR1 SQVTM, CDR2 ANQGSEA. The CDR3 spans 13 residues. CDR3 amino acids: CSVRRESPDTQYF. The CDR3 region has the DNA TGCAGCGTTAGGCGGGAGAGCCCAGATACGCAGTATTTT.

In regard to this clonotype: One end of the junction is discordant with germline, which a read error may explain. DNA of the CDR3: TGTGCCAACAGTTTACGGGGGCTAGAGCAGTTCTTC. This sequence encodes CANSLRGLEQFF. The genes are TRBV27 and TRBJ2-1; D tentatively fits TRBD1 or TRBD2 (6 bases each). The CDR3 contains 12 residues. Germline V gene data show CDR1 as MNHEY and CDR2 as SMNVEV (reference sequence).

V gene TRBV28 combines with J gene TRBJ2-7; D uncertain. CDR3 length equals 13 residues. Germline CDR1 and CDR2: MDHEN and SYDVKM. Trimming took 5 bases from V and 4 from J, leaving 12 bases between them. Here the CDR3 DNA reads TGTGCCAGCAGTAACTCTCCCCCGTACGAGCAGTACTTC. Translated, it gives CASSNSPPYEQYF.

The chain joins TRBV20-1 to TRBJ2-5; 7 bases map to TRBD1. CDR1 DFQATT and CDR2 SNEGSKA come from the germline V gene (reference sequence). CDR3 length equals 12 residues. The V gene end was trimmed by 2 bases and the J gene end by 5 bases; junction bases not matched to a gene: 2. CDR3 DNA sequence: TGCAGTGCTAGAAGGGGGCTGGAGACCCAGTACTTC. Translation: CSARRGLETQYF.

This clonotype came up once. This chain links TRBV29-1 with TRBJ1-1; 7 nucleotides line up with TRBD1. The CDR3 loop spans 15 amino acids. V trimming: 6 bases; J trimming: 6 bases; junction bases outside the gene matches: 16. CDR1 and CDR2 from the germline V gene are SQVTM and ANQGSEA. CDR3 nucleotide sequence: TGCAGCGTCCCAAGGGAGGGGGCCACGGGGGCTGAAGCTTTCTTT. This translates into CSVPREGATGAEAFF. The full variable domain, its missing parts supplied by reference TRBV29-1 and TRBJ1-1, is SAVISQKPSRDICQRGTSLTIQCQVDSQVTMMFWYRQQPGQSLTLIATANQGSEATYESGFVIDKFPISRPNLTFSTLTVSNMSPEDSSIYLCSVPREGATGAEAFFGQGTRLTVV.

This clonotype showed up just a few times. This chain connects TRBV10-3 to TRBJ1-1; no clear D gene. The CDR3 loop spans 13 amino acids. With 3 bases removed from V and 6 bases from J, the gap between germline ends came to 11 bases. Germline V gene data show CDR1 as ENHRY and CDR2 as SYGVKD. CDR3 protein: CAISDTGWAEAFF. The CDR3 DNA sequence: TGTGCCATCAGTGATACGGGGTGGGCTGAAGCTTTCTTT.

The chain is built from TRBV5-1 and TRBJ2-7; 7 positions match TRBD1. The ends lost 5 bases at V and 1 base at J; junction bases unmatched: 6. The CDR3 extends over 14 amino acids. Germline CDR1 SGHRS, CDR2 YFSETQ. CDR3 coding DNA: TGCGCCAGCAGGCCCGAGGGACAGTCCTACGAGCAGTACTTC. It yields the protein CASRPEGQSYEQYF.

Worth noting for this clonotype: One junction end does not reproduce the germline sequence, and a read error may be involved. The chain carries TRBV9 and TRBJ2-7; D tentatively reads TRBD1 or TRBD2 (5 bases each). Germline CDR1 is SGDLS and CDR2 is YYNGEE. This CDR3 has 14 amino acids. In DNA form, the CDR3 reads TGTGCCAGCAGCGTTACGACGGGGACCTACGTGCAGTACTTC. It specifies CASSVTTGTYVQYF.